One and the same sample provided the 19 T cell receptor beta chains below, sequenced in a study of OX40 agonist ivuxolimab in advanced cancers. Measured with immunoSEQ multiplex PCR; TCRdb has only the in-frame clones, and not every one. The table lists approximately 11,000 clones, roughly two thirds of them singletons, with approximately 12% in the top ten. The source was CD4+ or CD8+ T cells sorted from blood, collected in a trial of the OX40 agonist ivuxolimab. All receptors come from an adult with an advanced solid tumor such as melanoma, head and neck, liver or kidney cancer.

The V and J genes are TRBV6-6 and TRBJ1-6; D unresolved. The CDR3 runs to 15 residues. Trimming took off 0 bases at V and 8 bases at J, with 11 bases between the two ends. Germline V lookup: CDR1 MNHNY, CDR2 SVGAGI (reference sequence). CDR3 amino acids: CASSYSPWQDSPLHF. The CDR3 nucleotides are TGTGCCAGCAGTTACTCACCGTGGCAGGATTCACCCCTCCACTTT.

The V call is TRBV7-9, the J call TRBJ2-7; perhaps TRBD2 as D (6 bases). Trimming cost V 4 bases and J 7 bases, with 17 bases left between them. The CDR3 is 14 amino acids. Per the germline V gene, CDR1 is SEHNR and CDR2 is FQNEAQ (reference sequence). CDR3 coding DNA: TGTGCCAGCAGCTCACCCGGGGCGGCGGGAGAGCAGTACTTC. Its protein is CASSSPGAAGEQYF.

The V gene is TRBV13, the J gene TRBJ2-5, with 10 bases lining up with TRBD1. This CDR3 is built from 16 residues. V dropped 3 bases and J dropped 9; count of bases not matched to a gene: 13. Germline V CDR1 and CDR2: PRHDT, FYEKMQ (reference sequence). CDR3 sequence reads: CASSFLSGQGPRAQYF. CDR3 coding DNA: TGTGCCAGCAGCTTCCTTTCGGGACAGGGGCCTAGGGCCCAGTACTTC.

The gene calls are TRBV9 and TRBJ2-2; D is undetermined. CDR1 is SGDLS and CDR2 is YYNGEE in the germline V gene. The CDR3 has 13 residues. V was pared by 0 bases and J by 2 bases, with 2 bases between. CDR3 nucleotide sequence: TGTGCCAGCAGCGTAGAAAACACCGGGGAGCTGTTTTTT. Amino acids: CASSVENTGELFF.

V is TRBV9 and J is TRBJ1-1; 9 positions agree with TRBD1. Germline CDR1 SGDLS, CDR2 YYNGEE. The CDR3 contains 13 residues. Trimming took 3 bases from V and 4 from J; bases not matched to a gene: 1. For the CDR3, the DNA is TGTGCCAGCAGCGCGGGACAGGGCACTGAAGCTTTCTTT. This translates into CASSAGQGTEAFF. Based on the CDR3 plus reference TRBV9 and TRBJ1-1, the full variable domain is DSGVTQTPKHLITATGQRVTLRCSPRSGDLSVYWYQQSLDQGLQFLIQYYNGEERAKGNILERFSAQQFPDLHSELNLSSLELGDSALYFCASSAGQGTEAFFGQGTRLTVV.

The chain joins TRBV2 to TRBJ2-1; no reliable D call. The CDR3 runs 16 residues. The germline V and J ends were trimmed by 1 base and 5 bases, with 15 bases remaining between them. Germline V gene data show CDR1 as SNHLY and CDR2 as FYNNEI. The CDR3, as DNA: TGTGCCAGCAGTGAAGGTATGGGTCCCCCACACAATGAGCAGTTCTTC. Translated: CASSEGMGPPHNEQFF.

The J gene is TRBJ2-7, the V gene TRBV6-5; D is possibly TRBD1 (7 bases). Per the germline V gene, CDR1 is MNHEY and CDR2 is SVGAGI. V was trimmed by 0 bases and J by 5 bases, leaving 14 bases between them. The CDR3 length is 15 residues. The CDR3 sequence is CASSYSRQGGDEQYF. CDR3 coding DNA: TGTGCCAGCAGTTACTCGCGCCAGGGGGGCGACGAGCAGTACTTC.

V is TRBV9 and J is TRBJ2-7; possible D gene TRBD1, 6 bases. Trimming stripped 4 bases from V and 5 bases from J, with 19 bases between. The CDR3 runs to 15 residues. Germline V CDR1 and CDR2: SGDLS, YYNGEE. The CDR3 loop is CASSPAGTLSHEQYF. CDR3 bases: TGTGCCAGCAGCCCAGCCGGGACACTGTCACACGAGCAGTACTTC.

The chain joins TRBV7-9 to TRBJ1-6; a weak D match, TRBD1 (6 bases). The CDR3 runs 16 residues. The ends were cut back, 7 bases at V and 6 bases at J, with 19 bases in the middle. Germline-derived CDR1 and CDR2 are SEHNR and FQNEAQ (reference sequence). CDR3 coding DNA: TGTGCCAGCACCCGGGGTCCGGGACACCCTAATTCACCCCTCCACTTT. Amino acids: CASTRGPGHPNSPLHF.

The chain carries TRBV10-2 and TRBJ2-7, with no clear D. V gave up 0 bases and J gave up 0 bases, with 9 bases separating them. CDR1 is WSHSY, CDR2 SAAADI, per germline. The CDR3 has 15 residues. CDR3 nucleotide sequence: TGCGCCAGCAGTGAGTCGGGGAAAAGCTCCTACGAGCAGTACTTC. Its protein is CASSESGKSSYEQYF.

The J gene is TRBJ1-6, the V gene TRBV6-6; D gene unclear. Trimming shortened V by 3 bases and J by 7 bases, and 13 bases separated the two germline ends. The CDR3 covers 15 residues. CDR1 MNHNY and CDR2 SVGAGI come from the germline V gene (reference sequence). Written as DNA, the CDR3 is TGTGCCAGCAGTTATTTCATCGGTGGCAATTCACCCCTCCACTTT. This encodes CASSYFIGGNSPLHF.

The sample holds a few counts of this clone. The chain links TRBV6-6 to TRBJ2-7; D is uncertain. The CDR3 sequence is 12 residues long. Between the trimmed V and J ends, which lost 5 bases and 0 bases, there was a span of 5 bases. CDR1 MNHNY and CDR2 SVGAGI come from the germline V gene (reference sequence). The CDR3 spells CASSSLSYEQYF. CDR3 DNA: TGTGCCAGCAGTAGCCTCTCCTACGAGCAGTACTTC.

The chain couples TRBV5-6 to TRBJ2-3; D is unclear. V lost 2 bases, J lost 4 bases, and 20 bases lay in between. The germline V gene has CDR1 SGHDT and CDR2 YYEEEE. The CDR3 is made up of 17 amino acids. The CDR3 here is CASSFLRRVFGADTQYF. CDR3 sequence (DNA): TGTGCCAGCAGCTTCCTCCGACGGGTTTTTGGAGCAGATACGCAGTATTTT.

The V gene is TRBV19, the J gene TRBJ1-2, with TRBD1 matching 8 bases. Trimming took 5 bases from V and 5 from J; bases not matched to a gene: 4. This CDR3 comprises 13 residues. Looked up from germline, CDR1 is LNHDA and CDR2 is SQIVND (reference sequence). The CDR3 protein is CASSSTGEYGYTF. The CDR3 bases are TGTGCCAGTAGTTCGACAGGGGAGTATGGCTACACCTTC.

This clone ranks as medium-sized. V is TRBV28 and J is TRBJ2-1; D unclear. Looked up from germline, CDR1 is MDHEN and CDR2 is SYDVKM. The length of the CDR3 is 13 residues. The V end was cut by 3 bases, the J end by 4 bases, with 7 bases between. DNA for the CDR3: TGTGCCAGCAGTTTGGTACAGTACAATGAGCAGTTCTTC. Protein product: CASSLVQYNEQFF.

This chain connects TRBV18 to TRBJ2-7; D might be TRBD1 (5 bases). Germline V gene data show CDR1 as KGHSH and CDR2 as LQKENI. The CDR3 sequence is 15 residues long. Trimming stripped 2 bases from V and 5 bases from J, with 16 bases between. The CDR3 region has the DNA TGTGCCAGCTCACCAAGTTCTAAGGGGCTGGACGAGCAGTACTTC. Residues: CASSPSSKGLDEQYF.

A single count supports this clone. The chain combines TRBV11-2 with TRBJ2-5, with 10 bases lining up with TRBD1. The CDR3 spans 14 residues. The junction had 2 bases not matched to a gene; V was cut back by 4 bases and J by 3 bases. Germline CDR1 SGHAT, CDR2 FQNNGV. The CDR3 region is CASSWTGGKETQYF. DNA of the CDR3: TGTGCCAGCAGCTGGACAGGGGGAAAAGAGACCCAGTACTTC.

This chain joins TRBV5-1 and TRBJ1-2, with unresolved D. The V and J ends lost 0 bases and 4 bases respectively, with 4 bases between them. CDR3 size: 12 residues. CDR1 and CDR2 from the germline V gene are SGHRS and YFSETQ. The CDR3 region is CASSLEGYGYTF. The CDR3 bases are TGCGCCAGCAGCTTGGAGGGCTATGGCTACACCTTC.

In this sample, this clone turned up a few times. The rearrangement uses TRBV28 and TRBJ2-7, with 9 bases matching TRBD1. This CDR3 comprises 15 residues. The ends lost 6 bases at V and 4 bases at J; junction bases unmatched: 10. Germline CDR1 and CDR2: MDHEN and SYDVKM. In DNA form, the CDR3 reads TGTGCCAGCAGGGCCTCCGGGACAGGGCGGTACGAGCAGTACTTC. Its protein product is CASRASGTGRYEQYF.